Listed below are T cell receptor beta chains from one sample, sequenced in a study of T cells in Graves' hyperthyroidism and ophthalmopathy. One entry per CDR3 protein results from TCRdb running MiXCR on the multiplex PCR reads. The table lists some 360,000 distinct CDR3 sequences, roughly 20% of them singletons. Sequences were obtained from blood. These receptors were collected from a woman in her 40s with Graves' ophthalmopathy. Both conserved end residues are part of each CDR3.

cdr3_aa: CASSADRGPNQPQHF; v_call: TRBV5-1; cdr3_length: 15; j_call: TRBJ1-5
cdr3_aa: CASRYRLLGYGYTF; v_call: TRBV12-3/TRBV12-4; cdr3_length: 14; j_call: TRBJ1-2
cdr3_aa: CAIRVDRAGYGYTF; v_call: TRBV10-3; cdr3_length: 14; j_call: TRBJ1-2
cdr3_aa: CATNQGSSNQPQHF; v_call: TRBV6-2/TRBV6-3; cdr3_length: 14; j_call: TRBJ1-5
cdr3_aa: CASSPGYKNIQYF; v_call: TRBV2; cdr3_length: 13; j_call: TRBJ2-4
cdr3_aa: CASSQKTGISYEQFF; v_call: TRBV19; cdr3_length: 15; j_call: TRBJ2-1
cdr3_aa: CASSPRLYGYTF; v_call: TRBV12-3/TRBV12-4; cdr3_length: 12; j_call: TRBJ1-2
cdr3_aa: CASSPRLASYEQYF; v_call: TRBV27; cdr3_length: 14; j_call: TRBJ2-7
cdr3_aa: CAISESGRKYEQYF; v_call: TRBV10-3; cdr3_length: 14; j_call: TRBJ2-7
cdr3_aa: CASSLSQGSTYEQYF; v_call: TRBV27; cdr3_length: 15; j_call: TRBJ2-7
cdr3_aa: CASSGGYSYEQYF; v_call: TRBV28; cdr3_length: 13; j_call: TRBJ2-7
cdr3_aa: CASSLDDSAYEQYF; v_call: TRBV28; cdr3_length: 14; j_call: TRBJ2-7
cdr3_aa: CASSWTAVSNQPQHF; v_call: TRBV12-3/TRBV12-4; cdr3_length: 15; j_call: TRBJ1-5
cdr3_aa: CASSRFLESGELFF; v_call: TRBV6-5; cdr3_length: 14; j_call: TRBJ2-2
cdr3_aa: CASSSEGGRISNQPQHF; v_call: TRBV6-5; cdr3_length: 17; j_call: TRBJ1-5
cdr3_aa: CASSSLGSPGTGLANYGYTF; v_call: TRBV7-1; cdr3_length: 20; j_call: TRBJ1-2
cdr3_aa: CASSYSSLGRNYGYTF; v_call: TRBV6-5; cdr3_length: 16; j_call: TRBJ1-2
cdr3_aa: CAWSLLGPEYEQYF; v_call: TRBV30; cdr3_length: 14; j_call: TRBJ2-7
cdr3_aa: CASSRPQQETQYF; v_call: TRBV2; cdr3_length: 13; j_call: TRBJ2-5
cdr3_aa: CASSPGLAVQETQYF; v_call: TRBV5-1; cdr3_length: 15; j_call: TRBJ2-5
cdr3_aa: CASSFAGPGAFF; v_call: TRBV7-2; cdr3_length: 12; j_call: TRBJ1-1
cdr3_aa: CASSRFVWATSDPSGYTF; v_call: TRBV7-2; cdr3_length: 18; j_call: TRBJ1-2
cdr3_aa: CASSLVEDANYGYTF; v_call: TRBV7-2; cdr3_length: 15; j_call: TRBJ1-2
cdr3_aa: CASSDKWEGGYGYTF; v_call: TRBV6-1; cdr3_length: 15; j_call: TRBJ1-2
cdr3_aa: CASSVRPNYGYTF; v_call: TRBV6-1; cdr3_length: 13; j_call: TRBJ1-2
cdr3_aa: CASSPAEQTYEQYF; v_call: TRBV27; cdr3_length: 14; j_call: TRBJ2-7
cdr3_aa: CASSVGWSSYEQYF; v_call: TRBV9; cdr3_length: 14; j_call: TRBJ2-7
cdr3_aa: CASLAGVQYEQYF; v_call: TRBV6-5; cdr3_length: 13; j_call: TRBJ2-7
cdr3_aa: CASSLVGGVTETQYF; v_call: TRBV11-2; cdr3_length: 15; j_call: TRBJ2-5
cdr3_aa: CSASFNSYEQYF; v_call: TRBV20-1; cdr3_length: 12; j_call: TRBJ2-7
cdr3_aa: CASSLETRANTEASF; v_call: TRBV5-6; cdr3_length: 15; j_call: TRBJ1-1
cdr3_aa: CATKPGAGTEAFF; v_call: TRBV24-1; cdr3_length: 13; j_call: TRBJ1-1
cdr3_aa: CASSQVLGRTEAFF; v_call: TRBV4-3; cdr3_length: 14; j_call: TRBJ1-1
cdr3_aa: CASSKYRAEAFF; v_call: TRBV6-2/TRBV6-3; cdr3_length: 12; j_call: TRBJ1-1
cdr3_aa: CASSSRTGAQETQYF; v_call: TRBV5-5; cdr3_length: 15; j_call: TRBJ2-5
cdr3_aa: CSARNLGTGASYEQYF; v_call: TRBV20-1; cdr3_length: 16; j_call: TRBJ2-7
cdr3_aa: CATIYMNTEACF; v_call: TRBV6-5; cdr3_length: 12; j_call: TRBJ1-1
cdr3_aa: CSASPSTKTKNIQYF; v_call: TRBV20-1; cdr3_length: 15; j_call: TRBJ2-4
cdr3_aa: CASSSTMDPYEQYF; v_call: TRBV6-2/TRBV6-3; cdr3_length: 14; j_call: TRBJ2-7